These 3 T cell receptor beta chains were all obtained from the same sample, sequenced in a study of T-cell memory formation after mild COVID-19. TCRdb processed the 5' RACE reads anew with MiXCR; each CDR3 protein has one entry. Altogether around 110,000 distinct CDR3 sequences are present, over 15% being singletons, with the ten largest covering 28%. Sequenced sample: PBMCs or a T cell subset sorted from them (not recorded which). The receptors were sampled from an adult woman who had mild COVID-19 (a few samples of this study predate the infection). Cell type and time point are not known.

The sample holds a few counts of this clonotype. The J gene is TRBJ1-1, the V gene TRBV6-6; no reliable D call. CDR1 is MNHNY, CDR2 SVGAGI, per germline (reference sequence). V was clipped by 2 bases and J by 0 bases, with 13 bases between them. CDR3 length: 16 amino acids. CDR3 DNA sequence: TGTGCCAGCAGTTACAGTAAGATCGGGATGAACACTGAAGCTTTCTTT. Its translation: CASSYSKIGMNTEAFF.

CDR3 residues: CASDGQGGYGYTF. The CDR3 DNA reads TGTGCCAGCGATGGACAGGGGGGGTATGGCTACACCTTC. This sequence joins TRBV9 and TRBJ1-2, with 10 positions matching TRBD1. Germline V lookup: CDR1 SGDLS, CDR2 YYNGEE. The CDR3 is 13 amino acids. The V and J ends lost 7 bases and 5 bases, in that order; junction bases with no gene match: 5.

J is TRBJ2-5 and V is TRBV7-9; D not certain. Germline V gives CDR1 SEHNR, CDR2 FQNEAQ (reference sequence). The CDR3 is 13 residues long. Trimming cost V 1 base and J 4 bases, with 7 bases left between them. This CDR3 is CASSLGEGETQYF. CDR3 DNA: TGTGCCAGCAGCTTAGGCGAAGGAGAGACCCAGTACTTC.